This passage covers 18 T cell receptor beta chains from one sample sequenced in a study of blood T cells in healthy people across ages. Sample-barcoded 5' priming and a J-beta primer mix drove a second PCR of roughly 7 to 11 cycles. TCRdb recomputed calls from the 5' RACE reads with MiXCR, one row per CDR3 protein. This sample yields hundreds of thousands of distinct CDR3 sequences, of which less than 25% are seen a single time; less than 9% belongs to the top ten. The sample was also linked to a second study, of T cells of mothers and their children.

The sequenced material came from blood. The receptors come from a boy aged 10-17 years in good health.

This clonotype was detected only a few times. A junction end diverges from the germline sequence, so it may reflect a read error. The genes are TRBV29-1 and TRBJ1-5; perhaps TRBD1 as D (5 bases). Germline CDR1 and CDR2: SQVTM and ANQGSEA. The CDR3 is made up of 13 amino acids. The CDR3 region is CSVTTASDQPQHF. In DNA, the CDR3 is TGCAGCGTGACGACAGCTAGCGATCAGCCCCAGCATTTT.

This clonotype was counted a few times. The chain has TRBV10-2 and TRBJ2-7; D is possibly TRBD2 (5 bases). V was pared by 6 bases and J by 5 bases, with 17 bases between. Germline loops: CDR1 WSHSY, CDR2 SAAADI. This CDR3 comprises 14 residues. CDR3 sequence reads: CASSWGVQGHEQYF. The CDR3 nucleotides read TGCGCCAGCAGCTGGGGAGTGCAAGGCCACGAGCAGTACTTC.

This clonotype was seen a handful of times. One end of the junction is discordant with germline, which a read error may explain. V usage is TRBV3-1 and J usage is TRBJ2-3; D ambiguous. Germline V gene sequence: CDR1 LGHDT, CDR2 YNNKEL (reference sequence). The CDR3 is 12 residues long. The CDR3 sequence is CASSQVLDTRYF. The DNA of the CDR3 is TGTGCCAGCAGCCAAGTTTTGGATACGCGGTATTTT.

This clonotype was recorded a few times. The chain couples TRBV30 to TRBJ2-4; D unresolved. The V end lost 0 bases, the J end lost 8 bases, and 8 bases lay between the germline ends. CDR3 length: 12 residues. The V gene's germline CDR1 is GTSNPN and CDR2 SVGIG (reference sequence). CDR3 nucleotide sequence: TGTGCCTGGAGTGTTGCAGGTGACATTCAGTACTTC. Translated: CAWSVAGDIQYF.

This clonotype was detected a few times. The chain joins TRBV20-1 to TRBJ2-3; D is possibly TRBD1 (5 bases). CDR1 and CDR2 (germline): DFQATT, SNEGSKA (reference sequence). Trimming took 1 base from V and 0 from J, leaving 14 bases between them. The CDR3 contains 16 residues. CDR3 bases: TGCAGTGCTAGAGTTACAGACAGTCCTAGCACAGATACGCAGTATTTT. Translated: CSARVTDSPSTDTQYF.

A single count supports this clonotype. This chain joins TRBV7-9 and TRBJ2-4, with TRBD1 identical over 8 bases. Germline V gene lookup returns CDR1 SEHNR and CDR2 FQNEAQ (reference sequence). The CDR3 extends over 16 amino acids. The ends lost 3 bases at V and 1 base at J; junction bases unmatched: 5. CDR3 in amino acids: CASSFRTGLAKNIQYF. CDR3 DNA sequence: TGTGCCAGCAGCTTCCGGACAGGGCTCGCCAAAAACATTCAGTACTTC.

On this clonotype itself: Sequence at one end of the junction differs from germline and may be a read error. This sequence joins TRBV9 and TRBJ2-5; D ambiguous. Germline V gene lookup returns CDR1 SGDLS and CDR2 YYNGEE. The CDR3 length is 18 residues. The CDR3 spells CASRVAFSYLGSQETQYF. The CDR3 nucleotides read TGTGCCAGCCGCGTAGCCTTTTCATACCTAGGATCCCAAGAGACCCAGTACTTC.

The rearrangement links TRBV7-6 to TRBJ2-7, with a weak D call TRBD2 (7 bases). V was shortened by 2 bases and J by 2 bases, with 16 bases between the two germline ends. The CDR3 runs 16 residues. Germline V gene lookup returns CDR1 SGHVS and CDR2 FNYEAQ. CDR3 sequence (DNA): TGTGCCAGCAGCTTATCACGGGGGGCCCAACCCTACGAGCAGTACTTC. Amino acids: CASSLSRGAQPYEQYF.

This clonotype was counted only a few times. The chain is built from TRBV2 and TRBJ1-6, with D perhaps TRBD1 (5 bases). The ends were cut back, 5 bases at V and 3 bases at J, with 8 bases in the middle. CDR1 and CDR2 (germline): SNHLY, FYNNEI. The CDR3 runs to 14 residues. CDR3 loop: CASSRDVYNSPLHF. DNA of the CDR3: TGTGCCAGCAGTAGGGACGTCTATAATTCACCCCTCCACTTT. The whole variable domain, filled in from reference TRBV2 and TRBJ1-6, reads EPEVTQTPSHQVTQMGQEVILRCVPISNHLYFYWYRQILGQKVEFLVSFYNNEISEKSEIFDDQFSVERPDGSNFTLKIRSTKLEDSAMYFCASSRDVYNSPLHFGNGTRLTVT.

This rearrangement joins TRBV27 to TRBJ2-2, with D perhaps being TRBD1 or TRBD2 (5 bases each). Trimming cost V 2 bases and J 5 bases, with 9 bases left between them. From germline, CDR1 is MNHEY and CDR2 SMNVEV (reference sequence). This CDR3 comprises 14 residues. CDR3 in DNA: TGTGCCAGCAGTTTAAACGAGGGGACCGGGGAGCTGTTTTTT. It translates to CASSLNEGTGELFF.

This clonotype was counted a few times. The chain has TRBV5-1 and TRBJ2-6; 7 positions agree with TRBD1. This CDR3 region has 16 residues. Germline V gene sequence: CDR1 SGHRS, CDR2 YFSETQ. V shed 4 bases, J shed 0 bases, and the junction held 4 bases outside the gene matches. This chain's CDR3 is CASSPGQSSGANVLTF. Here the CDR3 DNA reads TGCGCCAGCAGCCCGGGACAGAGCTCTGGGGCCAACGTCCTGACTTTC.

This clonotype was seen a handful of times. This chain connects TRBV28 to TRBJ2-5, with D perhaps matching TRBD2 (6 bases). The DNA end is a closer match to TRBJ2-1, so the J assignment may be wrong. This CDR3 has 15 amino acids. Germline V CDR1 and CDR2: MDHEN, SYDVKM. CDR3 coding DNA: TGTGCCAGCAGCCCTCGGGGGAGAGAGGAAGTGGAGCAGTTCTTC. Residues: CASSPRGREEVEQFF.

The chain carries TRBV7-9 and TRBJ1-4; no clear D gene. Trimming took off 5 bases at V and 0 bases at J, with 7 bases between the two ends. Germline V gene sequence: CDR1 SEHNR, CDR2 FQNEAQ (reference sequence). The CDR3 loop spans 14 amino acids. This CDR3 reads CASSRSTTNEKLFF. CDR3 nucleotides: TGTGCCAGCAGCCGATCTACAACTAATGAAAAACTGTTTTTT.

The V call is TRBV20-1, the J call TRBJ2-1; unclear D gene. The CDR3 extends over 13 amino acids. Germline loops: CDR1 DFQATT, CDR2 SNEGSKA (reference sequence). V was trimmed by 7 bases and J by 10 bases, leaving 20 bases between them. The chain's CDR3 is CSVQPTGTWEQFF. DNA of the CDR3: TGCAGTGTTCAACCCACTGGCACTTGGGAGCAGTTCTTC.

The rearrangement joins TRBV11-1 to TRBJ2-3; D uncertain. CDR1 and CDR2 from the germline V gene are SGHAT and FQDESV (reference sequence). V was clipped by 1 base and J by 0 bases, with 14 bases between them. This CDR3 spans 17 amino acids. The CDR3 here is CASSLDSNKRSTDTQYF. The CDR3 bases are TGTGCCAGCAGCTTAGACTCCAACAAGCGTAGCACAGATACGCAGTATTTT.

In DNA form, the CDR3 reads TGTGCCAGCAGTTACTCGAAGGGGAGCGGTGGGAGAAAACTGTTTTTT. Its protein is CASSYSKGSGGRKLFF. The chain uses TRBV6-6 and TRBJ1-4; tentatively, D is TRBD1 (5 bases). This CDR3 contains 16 residues. The V gene lost 0 bases and the J gene lost 10 bases, with 18 bases spanning the gap. Germline CDR1 is MNHNY and CDR2 is SVGAGI (reference sequence).

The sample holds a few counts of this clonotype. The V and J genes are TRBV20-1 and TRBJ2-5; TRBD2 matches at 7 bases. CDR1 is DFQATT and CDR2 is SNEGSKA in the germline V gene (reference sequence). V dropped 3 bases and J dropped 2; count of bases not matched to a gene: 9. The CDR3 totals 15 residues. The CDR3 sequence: CSARSPGLQQETQYF. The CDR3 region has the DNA TGCAGTGCTAGGTCACCGGGACTACAACAAGAGACCCAGTACTTC.

CDR3 residues: CASSPGTDPTNEKLFF. The DNA of the CDR3 is TGTGCCAGCAGCCCCGGGACAGACCCAACTAATGAAAAACTGTTTTTT. The V and J genes are TRBV28 and TRBJ1-4, with 7 bases identical to TRBD1. Germline lookup yields CDR1 MDHEN and CDR2 SYDVKM. With V trimmed by 6 bases and J by 0 bases, 7 bases remained unmatched. The CDR3 is 16 amino acids.